This is a list of T cell receptor beta chains from one sample in a study of blood T cell repertoires in COVID-19. The table came from immunoSEQ multiplex PCR; TCRdb's copy has only in-frame clones and leaves some out. The sample contains hundreds of thousands of clones, 88% of which appear only once. Sequences were obtained from PBMCs or T cells enriched from blood (not recorded which). The receptors come from a woman aged 55-69 years who had recovered from COVID-19. Both conserved end residues are part of each CDR3. A D gene is named only where the DNA matches it firmly. Size is stated for part of the rows, as once, few or many counts, or as a class when the clone is expanded.

V	J	D	size	CDR3	DNA
TRBV28	TRBJ1-2	.	.	CASSFPHPGYTF	TGTGCCAGCAGTTTCCCCCATCCCGGCTACACCTTC
TRBV29-1	TRBJ1-1	TRBD1	.	CSVVLPLGGNTEAFF	TGCAGCGTTGTTTTACCACTAGGGGGCAACACTGAAGCTTTCTTT
TRBV12-5	TRBJ2-4	TRBD1	.	CASGGQGLDIQYF	TGTGCTAGTGGCGGACAGGGTTTGGACATTCAGTACTTC
TRBV6-5	TRBJ2-3	TRBD1	.	CASSPGTGFTDTQYF	TGTGCCAGCAGTCCCGGGACAGGTTTCACAGATACGCAGTATTTT
TRBV10-2	TRBJ2-3	.	.	CASRFGSRGRATDTQYF	TGCGCCAGCAGATTCGGGAGTAGGGGCAGGGCCACAGATACGCAGTATTTT
TRBV7-9	TRBJ1-1	.	.	CASSSIVEAFF	TGTGCCAGCAGCTCAATAGTTGAAGCTTTCTTT
TRBV6-5	TRBJ1-3	.	.	CASGWQTDGNTIYF	TGTGCCAGCGGGTGGCAGACCGACGGGAACACCATATATTTT
TRBV2	TRBJ1-2	.	.	CASRASGYNYGYTF	TGTGCCAGCAGGGCGTCAGGTTATAACTATGGCTACACCTTC
TRBV7-2	TRBJ1-2	.	.	CASSRQTYVGYTF	TGTGCCAGCAGCCGACAGACCTATGTTGGCTACACCTTC
TRBV7-8	TRBJ2-1	.	once	CASSLDLVQALRWNEQFF	TGTGCCAGCAGCTTAGATTTGGTACAGGCCCTCCGATGGAATGAGCAGTTCTTC
TRBV9	TRBJ2-2	.	.	CASKSRANTGELFF	TGTGCCAGCAAGTCCAGGGCGAACACCGGGGAGCTGTTTTTT
TRBV29-1	TRBJ1-1	.	.	CSVDSGGPMNTEAFF	TGCAGCGTTGATTCCGGGGGTCCCATGAACACTGAAGCTTTCTTT
TRBV7-9	TRBJ1-3	.	.	CASYFRGQGTGNTIYF	TGTGCCAGCTACTTTCGGGGACAAGGGACTGGAAACACCATATATTTT
TRBV7-6	TRBJ1-1	TRBD1	.	CASSSFTGGNTEAFF	TGTGCCAGCAGCTCCTTCACAGGGGGCAACACTGAAGCTTTCTTT
TRBV6-5	TRBJ2-3	.	once	CASSSPSRGDTQYF	TGTGCCAGCAGTTCCCCCTCACGCGGAGATACGCAGTATTTT